This T cell receptor (beta chain) is drawn from a study of cytotoxic CD8 clonotypes in ibrutinib-treated CLL. Study details: Outcomes included around 25 partial and 2 complete responses; after median roughly 70 months, roughly 14 stayed remitted and roughly twelve progressed. Study-wide results and caveats: An increase in clonality occurred at ibrutinib response, followed by a return toward baseline at progression. Different sampling times were used for sustained-remission and progressing patients.

To note about this clone: Its antigen is undetermined.

Investigators sought sequencing depths of between 1 in 200,000 and 1 in 1 million T cells. The assay was immunoSEQ multiplex PCR, and TCRdb's table has in-frame clones only and misses some. The repertoire holds fewer than 200,000 clones, 70% to 85% seen once, with about 4.9% in the top ten. This sequence originates from a human donor with chronic lymphocytic leukemia. The specimen was PBMCs, collected after 24 months of ibrutinib treatment.

The CDR3 DNA reads TGTGCCTGGAGTTCCTGGGTCTCTGGAAACACCATATATTTT. It encodes CAWSSWVSGNTIYF. V gene TRBV30 combines with J gene TRBJ1-3; D is uncertain. V shed 2 bases and J shed 0 bases, with 8 bases lying between them. The CDR3 contains 14 residues. From germline, CDR1 is GTSNPN and CDR2 SVGIG (reference sequence).